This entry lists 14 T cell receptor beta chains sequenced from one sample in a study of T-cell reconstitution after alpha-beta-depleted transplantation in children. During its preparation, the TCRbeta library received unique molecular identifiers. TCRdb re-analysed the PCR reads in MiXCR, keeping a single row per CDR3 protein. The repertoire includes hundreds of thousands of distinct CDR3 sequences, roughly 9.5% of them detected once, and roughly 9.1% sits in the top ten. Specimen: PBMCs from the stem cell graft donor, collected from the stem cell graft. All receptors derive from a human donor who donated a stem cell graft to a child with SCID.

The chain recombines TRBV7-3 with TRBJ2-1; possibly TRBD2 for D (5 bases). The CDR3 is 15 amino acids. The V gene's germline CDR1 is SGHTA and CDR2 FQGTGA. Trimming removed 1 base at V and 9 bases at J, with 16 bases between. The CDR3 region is CASSLSRTSYGEQFF. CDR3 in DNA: TGTGCCAGCAGCTTAAGCCGGACTTCCTACGGTGAGCAGTTCTTC.

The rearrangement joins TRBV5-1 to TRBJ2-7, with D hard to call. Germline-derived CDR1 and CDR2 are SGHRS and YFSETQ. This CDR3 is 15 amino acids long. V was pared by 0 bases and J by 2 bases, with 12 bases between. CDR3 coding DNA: TGCGCCAGCAGCTTGGTTGGGAACCGACCCTACGAGCAGTACTTC. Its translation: CASSLVGNRPYEQYF.

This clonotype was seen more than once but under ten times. This CDR3 reads CASSRPDSGEAFF. As DNA, the CDR3 is TGTGCCAGCAGCCGCCCGGACAGTGGGGAAGCTTTCTTT. The genes are TRBV6-2 or TRBV6-3 and TRBJ1-1; the D gene is possibly TRBD1 (6 bases). With 6 bases removed from V and 8 bases from J, the gap between germline ends came to 16 bases. The CDR3 contains 13 residues. CDR1 is MNHEY and CDR2 is SVGEGT in the germline V gene.

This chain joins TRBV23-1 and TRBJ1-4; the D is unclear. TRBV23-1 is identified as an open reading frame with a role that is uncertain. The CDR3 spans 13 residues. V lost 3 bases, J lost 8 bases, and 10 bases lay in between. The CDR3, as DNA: TGCGCCAGCAGTCATTGTAAACGGGAAAAACTGTTTTTT. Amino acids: CASSHCKREKLFF.

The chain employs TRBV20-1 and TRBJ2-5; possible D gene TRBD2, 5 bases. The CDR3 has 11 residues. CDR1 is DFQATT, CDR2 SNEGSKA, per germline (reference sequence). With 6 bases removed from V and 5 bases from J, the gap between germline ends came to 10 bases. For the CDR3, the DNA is TGCAGTGCCGAGGGTACGGAGACCCAGTACTTC. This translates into CSAEGTETQYF.

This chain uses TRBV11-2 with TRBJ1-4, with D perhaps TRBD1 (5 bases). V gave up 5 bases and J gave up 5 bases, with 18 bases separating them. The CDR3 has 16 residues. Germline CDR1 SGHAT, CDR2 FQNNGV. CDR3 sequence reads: CASSTRDGWGNEKLFF. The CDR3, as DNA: TGTGCCAGCAGCACTAGGGACGGGTGGGGAAATGAAAAACTGTTTTTT.

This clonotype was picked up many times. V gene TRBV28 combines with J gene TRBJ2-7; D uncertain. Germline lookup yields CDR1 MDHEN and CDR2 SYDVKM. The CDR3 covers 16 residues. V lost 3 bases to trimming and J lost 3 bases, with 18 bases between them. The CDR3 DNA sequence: TGTGCCAGCAGTTTCGAGGTGACCACCAAAGACTACGAGCAGTACTTC. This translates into CASSFEVTTKDYEQYF.

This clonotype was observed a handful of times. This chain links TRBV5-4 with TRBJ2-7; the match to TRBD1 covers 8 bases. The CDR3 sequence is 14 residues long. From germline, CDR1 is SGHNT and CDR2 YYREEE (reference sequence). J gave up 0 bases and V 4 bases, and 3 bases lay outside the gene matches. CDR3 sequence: CASSVDRVSYEQYF. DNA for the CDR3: TGTGCCAGCAGCGTGGACAGGGTCTCCTACGAGCAGTACTTC.

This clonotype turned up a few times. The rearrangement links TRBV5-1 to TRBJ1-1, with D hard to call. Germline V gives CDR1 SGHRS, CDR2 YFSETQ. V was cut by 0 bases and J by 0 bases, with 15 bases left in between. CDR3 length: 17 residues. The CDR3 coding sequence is TGCGCCAGCAGCTTGGCCGCGGGGTTTCCAATGAACACTGAAGCTTTCTTT. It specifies CASSLAAGFPMNTEAFF.

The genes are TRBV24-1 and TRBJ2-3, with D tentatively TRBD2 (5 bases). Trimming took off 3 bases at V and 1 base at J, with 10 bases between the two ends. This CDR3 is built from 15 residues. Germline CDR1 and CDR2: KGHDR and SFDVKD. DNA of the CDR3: TGTGCCACCAGTGATAGCGGACGGGGCACAGATACGCAGTATTTT. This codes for CATSDSGRGTDTQYF.

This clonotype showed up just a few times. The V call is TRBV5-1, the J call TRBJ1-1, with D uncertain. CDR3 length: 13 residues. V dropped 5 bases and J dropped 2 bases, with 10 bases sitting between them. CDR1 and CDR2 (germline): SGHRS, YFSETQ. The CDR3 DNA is TGCGCCAGCAGAGTCTCGGCCAACACTGAAGCTTTCTTT. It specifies CASRVSANTEAFF.

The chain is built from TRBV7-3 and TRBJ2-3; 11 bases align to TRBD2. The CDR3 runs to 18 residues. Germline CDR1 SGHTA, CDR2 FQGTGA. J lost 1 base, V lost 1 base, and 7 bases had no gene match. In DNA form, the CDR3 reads TGTGCCAGCAGCTTAATGGGCGGGACTAGCGGAGGCACAGATACGCAGTATTTT. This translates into CASSLMGGTSGGTDTQYF.

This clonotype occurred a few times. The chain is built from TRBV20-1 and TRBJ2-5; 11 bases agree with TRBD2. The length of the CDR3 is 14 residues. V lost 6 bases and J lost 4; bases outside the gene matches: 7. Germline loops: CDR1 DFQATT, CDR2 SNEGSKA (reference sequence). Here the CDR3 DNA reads TGCAGTGCGACCCCACTAGCGGGGGTAGAGACCCAGTACTTC. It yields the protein CSATPLAGVETQYF.

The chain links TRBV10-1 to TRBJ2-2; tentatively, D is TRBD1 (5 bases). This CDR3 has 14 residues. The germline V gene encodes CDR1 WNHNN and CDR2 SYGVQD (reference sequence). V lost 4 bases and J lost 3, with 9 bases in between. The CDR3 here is CASSADRYTGELFF. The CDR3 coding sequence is TGCGCCAGCAGTGCAGACAGATACACCGGGGAGCTGTTTTTT.